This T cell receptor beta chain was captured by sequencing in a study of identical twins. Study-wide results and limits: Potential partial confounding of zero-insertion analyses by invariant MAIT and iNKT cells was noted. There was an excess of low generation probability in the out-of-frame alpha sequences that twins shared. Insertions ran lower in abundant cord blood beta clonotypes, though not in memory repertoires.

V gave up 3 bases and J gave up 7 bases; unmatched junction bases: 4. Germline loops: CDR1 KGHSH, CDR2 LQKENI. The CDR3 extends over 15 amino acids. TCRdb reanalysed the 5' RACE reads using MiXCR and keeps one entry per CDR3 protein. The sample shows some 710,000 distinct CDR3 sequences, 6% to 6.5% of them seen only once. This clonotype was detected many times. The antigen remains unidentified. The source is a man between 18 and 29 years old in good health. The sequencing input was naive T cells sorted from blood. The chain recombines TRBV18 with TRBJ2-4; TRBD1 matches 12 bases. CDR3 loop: CASSPPGQGANIQYF. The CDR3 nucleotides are TGTGCCAGCTCACCCCCGGGACAGGGGGCGAACATTCAGTACTTC.